This T cell receptor beta chain was observed in a study of beta chain features in type 1 diabetes. Purity exceeding 95% was reached by all sorted populations. Germline loops: CDR1 SNHLY, CDR2 FYNNEI. This CDR3 is built from 12 residues. Notes on this clone: Its target is not known. Germline is not matched at one junction end, which may reflect a read error.

Findings and caveats of the study: In every one of the four CD4+ subsets, TCRB CDR3s were moderately but significantly shorter in Type 1 diabetes patients.

Expressed TCRB transcripts were sequenced because the entire RNA isolate underwent reverse transcription. TCRdb's copy holds only in-frame clones and misses some; the assay was immunoSEQ multiplex PCR. The repertoire holds about 340,000 clones, with approximately 9.7% as singletons. This chain joins TRBV2 and TRBJ1-1, with D possibly being TRBD1 (6 bases). The sample taken for sequencing was central memory CD4+ T cells from blood. The receptor was derived from a man younger than 40 with type 1 diabetes. The CDR3 reads CPGQNFNTEAFF. The CDR3 region has the DNA TGCCCCGGACAGAACTTTAACACTGAAGCTTTCTTT.